This T cell receptor (beta chain) derives from a study of OX40 agonist ivuxolimab in advanced cancers. Study-wide results and limits: It was not determined which antigens were specifically recognized by the peripheral T cells that had undergone clonal expansion.

CDR1 and CDR2 (germline): ENHRY, SYGVKD. CDR3 length: 15 amino acids. V lost 5 bases, J lost 0 bases, and 11 bases lay in between. The data were produced by immunoSEQ multiplex PCR, yet TCRdb's version contains in-frame clones alone and is incomplete. This table has more than 95,000 clones, 80% to 95% appearing once. A word on this clone: Antigen unknown.

This specimen consisted of CD4+ or CD8+ T cells sorted from blood, obtained in a trial of the OX40 agonist ivuxolimab. The chain combines TRBV10-3 with TRBJ1-3; D might be TRBD1 (6 bases). This TCR was sampled from an adult with an advanced solid tumor such as melanoma, head and neck, liver or kidney cancer. The CDR3 bases are TGTGCCATCAGTCAGGGGATCAACTCTGGAAACACCATATATTTT. Residues: CAISQGINSGNTIYF.